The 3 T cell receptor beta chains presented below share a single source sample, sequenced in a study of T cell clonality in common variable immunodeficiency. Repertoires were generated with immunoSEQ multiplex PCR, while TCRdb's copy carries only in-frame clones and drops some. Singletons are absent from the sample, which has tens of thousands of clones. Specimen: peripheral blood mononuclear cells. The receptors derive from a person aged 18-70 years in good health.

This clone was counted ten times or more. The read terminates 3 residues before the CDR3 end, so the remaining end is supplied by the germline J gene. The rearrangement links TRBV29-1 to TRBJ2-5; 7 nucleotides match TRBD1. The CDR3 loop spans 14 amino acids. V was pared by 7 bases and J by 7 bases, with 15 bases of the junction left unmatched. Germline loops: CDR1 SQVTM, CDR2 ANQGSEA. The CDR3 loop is CSAGTASFVGTQYF. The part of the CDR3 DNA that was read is TGCAGCGCCGGGACAGCAAGCTTTGTTGGGACC.

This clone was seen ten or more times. The part of the CDR3 DNA that was read is TGTGCCAGCAGCTTGATTCTAGCGGGAGGCAATGAG. Residues: CASSLILAGGNE. The CDR3 as a whole reads CASSLILAGGNEQFF. This chain connects TRBV5-6 to TRBJ2-1, with 11 bases lining up with TRBD2. With the read ending 3 residues before the CDR3 end, the germline J gene is used to fill in that end. Germline CDR1 SGHDT, CDR2 YYEEEE. This CDR3 spans 15 amino acids. V gave up 1 base and J gave up 6 bases; unmatched junction bases: 3. Full variable domain (missing parts from reference TRBV5-6 and TRBJ2-1): DAGVTQSPTHLIKTRGQQVTLRCSPKSGHDTVSWYQQALGQGPQFIFQYYEEEERQRGNFPDRFSGHQFPNYSSELNVNALLLGDSALYLCASSLILAGGNEQFFGPGTRLTVL.

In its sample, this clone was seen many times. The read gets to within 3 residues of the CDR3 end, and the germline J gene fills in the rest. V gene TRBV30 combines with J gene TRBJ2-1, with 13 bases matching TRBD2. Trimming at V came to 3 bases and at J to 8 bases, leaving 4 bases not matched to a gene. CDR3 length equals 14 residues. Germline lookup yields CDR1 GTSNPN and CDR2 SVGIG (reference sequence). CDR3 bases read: TGTGCCTGGAGCTGGACTAGCGGGAGTTATGAG. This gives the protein CAWSWTSGSYE. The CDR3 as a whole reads CAWSWTSGSYEQFF.